Each of the 14 T cell receptor beta chains below was sequenced from the same sample in a study of blood T cell repertoires in COVID-19. TCRdb keeps only in-frame clones here, not all; method: immunoSEQ multiplex PCR. In the table there are 300,000 to 350,000 clones, 75% to 90% of which are singletons. The sample consisted of PBMCs or T cells enriched from blood (not recorded which). These receptors came from a man aged 25 to 45 who had recovered from COVID-19.

This clone has only one observation. This chain connects TRBV5-1 to TRBJ2-4; D not resolved. Looked up from germline, CDR1 is SGHRS and CDR2 is YFSETQ. Trimming cost V 3 bases and J 1 base, with 8 bases left between them. This CDR3 has 14 amino acids. The CDR3 region is CASSSGSAKNIQYF. For the CDR3, the DNA is TGCGCCAGCAGCTCGGGTTCGGCCAAAAACATTCAGTACTTC.

This chain joins TRBV6-5 and TRBJ1-1; a weak D match, TRBD1 (5 bases). Trimming cost V 6 bases and J 0 bases, with 8 bases left between them. CDR3 size: 13 residues. Germline V gene sequence: CDR1 MNHEY, CDR2 SVGAGI. The CDR3 bases are TGTGCCAGCAGGCCGACAGTGAACACTGAAGCTTTCTTT. Protein: CASRPTVNTEAFF.

This clone appeared a few times. Other nucleotide sequences from this sample produce the same CDR3. The chain couples TRBV19 to TRBJ1-5, with unresolved D. The germline V gene has CDR1 LNHDA and CDR2 SQIVND (reference sequence). Between the trimmed V and J ends, which lost 5 bases and 0 bases, there was a span of 11 bases. The CDR3 covers 15 residues. CDR3 nucleotide sequence: TGTGCCAGTAGTCTCGGAGATTATAGCAATCAGCCCCAGCATTTT. Its translation is CASSLGDYSNQPQHF.

The chain carries TRBV4-2 and TRBJ2-5, with 7 bases fitting TRBD1. Per germline, CDR1 LGHNA and CDR2 YNFKEQ. The CDR3 runs 17 residues. V gave up 0 bases and J gave up 4 bases; unmatched junction bases: 11. The CDR3 region has the DNA TGTGCCAGCAGCCAAGAGAGGGGAGAGGGGGCCGGAGAGACCCAGTACTTC. Protein sequence: CASSQERGEGAGETQYF.

The genes are TRBV5-1 and TRBJ2-7; tentative D call: TRBD2 (5 bases). CDR1 and CDR2 from the germline V gene are SGHRS and YFSETQ. This CDR3 has 15 residues. V was trimmed by 2 bases and J by 0 bases, leaving 12 bases between them. CDR3 amino acids: CASSLMRALSYEQYF. In DNA form, the CDR3 reads TGCGCCAGCAGCTTAATGAGGGCTCTCTCCTACGAGCAGTACTTC.

J is TRBJ2-2 and V is TRBV29-1, with D uncertain. The germline CDR1 and CDR2 sequences are SQVTM and ANQGSEA. V was shortened by 6 bases and J by 0 bases, with 11 bases between the two germline ends. The CDR3 has 14 residues. CDR3 sequence reads: CSVRGRTNTGELFF. CDR3 in DNA: TGCAGCGTACGTGGCAGAACGAACACCGGGGAGCTGTTTTTT.

This clone was recorded once. The J gene is TRBJ1-4, the V gene TRBV4-1; the D gene is possibly TRBD1 (6 bases). Between the trimmed V and J ends, which lost 8 bases and 4 bases, there was a span of 17 bases. CDR3 length equals 15 residues. The germline gives CDR1 MGHRA, CDR2 YSYEKL. The CDR3 DNA reads as TGCGCCAGCGCGACCGGACAGCCGCATAATGAAAAACTGTTTTTT. It is translated as CASATGQPHNEKLFF.

The V and J genes are TRBV11-3 and TRBJ1-6; D unclear. The CDR3 consists of 13 residues. V dropped 4 bases and J dropped 4 bases, with 5 bases sitting between them. Germline V gives CDR1 SGHNT, CDR2 YENEEA. The DNA for the CDR3 is TGTGCCAGCAGCTCGGGATATAATTCACCCCTCCACTTT. Residues: CASSSGYNSPLHF.

This rearrangement joins TRBV5-1 to TRBJ1-5, with TRBD1 matching 12 bases. The CDR3 covers 15 residues. Trimming took 4 bases from V and 6 from J; bases not matched to a gene: 5. CDR1 is SGHRS and CDR2 is YFSETQ in the germline V gene. The CDR3 region has the DNA TGCGCCAGCAGCGGCCCGGGACAGGGGGCTCAGCCCCAGCATTTT. Its translation is CASSGPGQGAQPQHF.

The chain recombines TRBV3-1 (or the pseudogene TRBV3-2) with TRBJ2-5; 9 positions agree with TRBD2. Germline CDR1 and CDR2: LGHDT and YNNKEL (reference sequence). This CDR3 region has 16 residues. J lost 2 bases, V lost 0 bases, and 4 bases had no gene match. For the CDR3, the DNA is TGTGCCAGCAGCCAAGAGTTTAGCGGGGGACAAGAGACCCAGTACTTC. Protein: CASSQEFSGGQETQYF.

The chain combines TRBV27 with TRBJ2-7, with 11 bases identical to TRBD2. The CDR3 consists of 16 residues. Germline trimming cut 5 bases from V and 2 bases from J; bases unmatched to any gene: 8. Per germline, CDR1 MNHEY and CDR2 SMNVEV (reference sequence). The CDR3 DNA is TGTGCCAGCAGTGCCCTTAGCGGGGGGGAAGCCTACGAGCAGTACTTC. It codes for CASSALSGGEAYEQYF.

The chain couples TRBV5-1 to TRBJ2-5; 7 bases agree with TRBD1. From germline, CDR1 is SGHRS and CDR2 YFSETQ. The CDR3 totals 16 residues. V was pared by 4 bases and J by 2 bases, with 11 bases of the junction left unmatched. CDR3 DNA: TGCGCCAGCAGCCTAGATTATCCGGGACAGCAAGAGACCCAGTACTTC. Translated, it gives CASSLDYPGQQETQYF.

The chain is built from TRBV27 and TRBJ2-2; D perhaps matches TRBD2 (6 bases). Deletions cut 2 bases from V and 2 bases from J, with 9 bases between. The germline gives CDR1 MNHEY, CDR2 SMNVEV (reference sequence). The CDR3 totals 15 residues. CDR3 sequence: CASSLAGPNTGELFF. CDR3 nucleotide sequence: TGTGCCAGCAGTTTAGCGGGGCCCAACACCGGGGAGCTGTTTTTT.

Only a few counts were recorded for this clone. The rearrangement uses TRBV6-1 and TRBJ1-3; 10 bases match TRBD1. Germline V gene lookup returns CDR1 MNHNS and CDR2 SASEGT. This CDR3 is built from 15 residues. J gave up 4 bases and V 3 bases, and 3 bases lay outside the gene matches. CDR3 sequence: CASSDDRGQGNTIYF. For the CDR3, the DNA is TGTGCCAGCAGTGACGACAGGGGGCAAGGAAACACCATATATTTT.